The rows below give T cell receptor beta chains drawn from one sample of a study of blood T cells in healthy people across ages. TCRdb redid the calling of the 5' RACE reads with MiXCR, one entry per CDR3 protein. The table has about 1.8 million distinct CDR3 sequences, about 50% seen once. The specimen was blood. The receptor set was obtained from a woman aged 40-49 years in good health. CDR3s include the opening cysteine and the closing phenylalanine or tryptophan. Each record gives: V gene, D gene, CDR3 length, clone size, J gene, CDR3 DNA, CDR3 protein. The D gene is left open where the match is weak. Not all rows give a size; the values are once, few, many and, for expanded clones, a class.

V: TRBV9
D: NA
length: 17
size: NA
J: TRBJ2-4
DNA: TGTGCCAGCAGCGTCCGCCAGAGCGGCGATAGGGAAAACATTCAGTACTTC
CDR3: CASSVRQSGDRENIQYF

V: TRBV27
D: NA
length: 15
size: NA
J: TRBJ2-3
DNA: TGTGCCAGCAGTTTATCCCCCAGGGCGACAGATACGCAGTATTTT
CDR3: CASSLSPRATDTQYF

V: TRBV14
D: NA
length: 18
size: few
J: TRBJ2-6
DNA: TGTGCCAGCAGCCAAGATGATATCATGGAAGCTGGGGCCAACGTCCTGACTTTC
CDR3: CASSQDDIMEAGANVLTF

V: TRBV2
D: TRBD1
length: 13
size: NA
J: TRBJ1-2
DNA: TGTGCCAGCAGTGACTTAGGGGGCAATGGCTACACCTTC
CDR3: CASSDLGGNGYTF

V: TRBV20-1
D: TRBD1
length: 18
size: NA
J: TRBJ1-5
DNA: TGCAGTGCTAGCGGGACAGGGGACTACAGGGAAGGAGATCAGCCCCAGCATTTT
CDR3: CSASGTGDYREGDQPQHF

V: TRBV12-3/TRBV12-4
D: NA
length: 15
size: NA
J: TRBJ1-6
DNA: TGTGCCAGCAGTCAGGATATCCCGAATCATTCACCCCTCCACTTT
CDR3: CASSQDIPNHSPLHF

V: TRBV2
D: NA
length: 16
size: NA
J: TRBJ2-1
DNA: TGTGCCAGCAGTGTCGAGGGCGGGGGCTTCTACAATGAGCAGTTCTTC
CDR3: CASSVEGGGFYNEQFF

V: TRBV2
D: NA
length: 13
size: once
J: TRBJ2-5
DNA: TGTGCCAGCAACCCGGACCGAAGAGAGACCCAGTACTTC
CDR3: CASNPDRRETQYF

V: TRBV11-1
D: TRBD2
length: 16
size: few
J: TRBJ2-5
DNA: TGTGCCAGCAGCCCGCTAGCGGGAGGATTTGGAGAGACCCAGTACTTC
CDR3: CASSPLAGGFGETQYF

V: TRBV6-2/TRBV6-3
D: TRBD1
length: 15
size: NA
J: TRBJ2-7
DNA: TGTGCCAGCAGTTACTTCGGGACAGGGGCCTACGAGCAGTACTTC
CDR3: CASSYFGTGAYEQYF

V: TRBV4-2
D: NA
length: 14
size: NA
J: TRBJ2-3
DNA: TGTGCCAGCAGCCCAGCGACTACTGATGGTACGCAGTATTTT
CDR3: CASSPATTDGTQYF

V: TRBV18
D: NA
length: 13
size: few
J: TRBJ2-7
DNA: TGTGCCAGCTCACCAACATCGAGGGTCGAGCAGTACTTC
CDR3: CASSPTSRVEQYF

V: TRBV9
D: NA
length: 14
size: few
J: TRBJ2-3
DNA: TGTGCCAGCAGCGTTCGCCGCACGACAGATACGCAGTATTTT
CDR3: CASSVRRTTDTQYF

V: TRBV4-2
D: NA
length: 15
size: NA
J: TRBJ1-4
DNA: TGTGCCAGCAGCCAATACACAGCAACTAATGAAAAACTGTTTTTT
CDR3: CASSQYTATNEKLFF

V: TRBV20-1
D: NA
length: 15
size: once
J: TRBJ2-5
DNA: TGCAGTGCCCTTCAGACTCGGGCGGCACAAGAGACCCAGTACTTC
CDR3: CSALQTRAAQETQYF

V: TRBV29-1
D: NA
length: 11
size: NA
J: TRBJ1-3
DNA: TGCAGCTTTCGGCACGGGAACACCATATATTTT
CDR3: CSFRHGNTIYF

V: TRBV5-1
D: TRBD1
length: 14
size: NA
J: TRBJ2-5
DNA: TGCGCCAGCCACAAACAGGGGTACCAAGAGACCCAGTACTTC
CDR3: CASHKQGYQETQYF

V: TRBV13
D: TRBD2
length: 16
size: NA
J: TRBJ2-5
DNA: TGTGCCAGCAACTTGATGACTAGCGGGGCAACAGAGACCCAGTACTTC
CDR3: CASNLMTSGATETQYF

V: TRBV4-3
D: NA
length: 15
size: few
J: TRBJ2-5
DNA: TGCGCCAGCAGCCAAATCCTAGCGTCTCAAGAGACCCAGTACTTC
CDR3: CASSQILASQETQYF

V: TRBV20-1
D: TRBD2
length: 21
size: NA
J: TRBJ2-3
DNA: TGCAGTGCTAGAGAAAAAAACACGGCTGCGGTAGCGGGGGGGCCGACAGATACGCAGTATTTT
CDR3: CSAREKNTAAVAGGPTDTQYF

V: TRBV15
D: NA
length: 16
size: once
J: TRBJ1-2
DNA: TGTGCCACCAGCAGAGATATGAGGGGTCGACCCTATGGCTACACCTTC
CDR3: CATSRDMRGRPYGYTF

V: TRBV5-1
D: TRBD1
length: 14
size: few
J: TRBJ2-3
DNA: TGCGCCAGCAACAGACAGGGGTTAACAGATACGCAGTATTTT
CDR3: CASNRQGLTDTQYF

V: TRBV4-1
D: TRBD1
length: 19
size: once
J: TRBJ2-1
DNA: TGCGCCAGCAGCCAAGAGCTGTGGGGCGGGACAGGCTCCTACAATGAGCAGTTCTTC
CDR3: CASSQELWGGTGSYNEQFF

V: TRBV20-1
D: TRBD1
length: 16
size: NA
J: TRBJ2-5
DNA: TGCAGTGCTAGAGTGGTTAGGACAGGGAGCCAAGAGACCCAGTACTTC
CDR3: CSARVVRTGSQETQYF

V: TRBV20-1
D: TRBD1
length: 14
size: NA
J: TRBJ2-5
DNA: TGCAGTGCTAGGCCGGGACAGAGAGGCGAGACCCAGTACTTC
CDR3: CSARPGQRGETQYF

V: TRBV2
D: TRBD1
length: 15
size: NA
J: TRBJ2-1
DNA: TGTGCCAGCAGAGGGGGACAGGGAGATTACAATGAGCAGTTCTTC
CDR3: CASRGGQGDYNEQFF

V: TRBV29-1
D: NA
length: 17
size: NA
J: TRBJ2-1
DNA: TGCAGCGTTTCCCCCTGGGCTAGCAGGGTGGCCTACAATGAGCAGTTCTTC
CDR3: CSVSPWASRVAYNEQFF

V: TRBV4-2
D: TRBD2
length: 18
size: NA
J: TRBJ2-7
DNA: TGTGCCAGCAGCCAAGCGCGGACTAGCGGGGGGGCGTCCTACGAGCAGTACTTC
CDR3: CASSQARTSGGASYEQYF

V: TRBV6-5
D: NA
length: 14
size: few
J: TRBJ1-4
DNA: TGTGCCAGCAGATGGTCCAGCACTAATGAAAAACTGTTTTTT
CDR3: CASRWSSTNEKLFF

V: TRBV7-9
D: TRBD1
length: 19
size: NA
J: TRBJ1-5
DNA: TGTGCCAGCAGCTTAGTAACCTCCCGGGACAGGTATAGCAATCAGCCCCAGCATTTT
CDR3: CASSLVTSRDRYSNQPQHF

V: TRBV7-9
D: NA
length: 14
size: once
J: TRBJ1-2
DNA: TGTGCCAGCAGCTCTGGGGGGGTCCTGTATGGCTACACCTTC
CDR3: CASSSGGVLYGYTF

V: TRBV5-1
D: NA
length: 16
size: NA
J: TRBJ1-2
DNA: TGCGCCAGCTCAAAGGGTATCGCGGGCAGGGAGGATGGCTACACCTTC
CDR3: CASSKGIAGREDGYTF

V: TRBV18
D: TRBD1
length: 14
size: many
J: TRBJ2-5
DNA: TGTGCCAGCAGCCCACAGGGGATCCAAGAGACCCAGTACTTC
CDR3: CASSPQGIQETQYF

V: TRBV3-1
D: NA
length: 15
size: NA
J: TRBJ2-1
DNA: TGTGCCAGCAGCTCGGGGGGCAGGTCCTACAATGAGCAGTTCTTC
CDR3: CASSSGGRSYNEQFF

V: TRBV20-1
D: NA
length: 18
size: NA
J: TRBJ1-2
DNA: TGCAGTGCTAGAGATGACGGGGGGCCCGCTCTTAACTATTTGGGCTACACCTTC
CDR3: CSARDDGGPALNYLGYTF

V: TRBV27
D: NA
length: 14
size: NA
J: TRBJ2-7
DNA: TGTGCCAGCAAAAGGGGGGTGGTTAGCTACGAGCAGTACTTC
CDR3: CASKRGVVSYEQYF

V: TRBV6-2/TRBV6-3
D: NA
length: 14
size: NA
J: TRBJ2-5
DNA: TGTGCCAGCAGTAACCAGGGAAACCAAGAGACCCAGTACTTC
CDR3: CASSNQGNQETQYF

V: TRBV7-2
D: TRBD1
length: 17
size: NA
J: TRBJ2-6
DNA: TGTGCCAGCAGCCTAACAGGGGGATACTTCGGGGCCAACGTCCTGACTTTC
CDR3: CASSLTGGYFGANVLTF

V: TRBV6-2/TRBV6-3
D: NA
length: 15
size: NA
J: TRBJ1-5
DNA: TGTGCCAGCAGTTACTCTATGGACAGCAATCAGCCCCAGCATTTT
CDR3: CASSYSMDSNQPQHF

V: TRBV28
D: NA
length: 15
size: few
J: TRBJ2-5
DNA: TGTGCCAGCAGTTCCCGACAGTTTACCCAAGAGACCCAGTACTTC
CDR3: CASSSRQFTQETQYF

V: TRBV27
D: TRBD1
length: 18
size: NA
J: TRBJ2-6
DNA: TGTGCCAGCAGTATACGACAGGGGGGGAGCTCTGGGGCCAACGTCCTGACTTTC
CDR3: CASSIRQGGSSGANVLTF

V: TRBV29-1
D: NA
length: 13
size: NA
J: TRBJ1-2
DNA: TGCAGCGTTGAAGATCAGGGGCTCGGTGGCTACACCTTC
CDR3: CSVEDQGLGGYTF

V: TRBV20-1
D: NA
length: 14
size: NA
J: TRBJ1-5
DNA: TGCAGTGCTAGAGCGCGGCAGAACAATCAGCCCCAGCATTTT
CDR3: CSARARQNNQPQHF

V: TRBV2
D: NA
length: 17
size: NA
J: TRBJ2-1
DNA: TGTGCCAGCAGCCGGGACCTACTGTCAGGGTCCTACAATGAGCAGTTCTTC
CDR3: CASSRDLLSGSYNEQFF

V: TRBV3-1
D: NA
length: 15
size: NA
J: TRBJ1-4
DNA: TGTGCCAGCAGCCCATGGACAGCAACTAATGAAAAACTGTTTTTT
CDR3: CASSPWTATNEKLFF

V: TRBV4-1
D: TRBD1
length: 18
size: few
J: TRBJ2-7
DNA: TGCGCCAGCAGCCACCCAGGGGCCGGGACAGGCTTTACCTACGAGCAGTACTTC
CDR3: CASSHPGAGTGFTYEQYF

V: TRBV14
D: TRBD2
length: 16
size: NA
J: TRBJ2-5
DNA: TGTGCCAGCAGCTTGCCGGGACTAGCGGGGAGAGAGACCCAGTACTTC
CDR3: CASSLPGLAGRETQYF

V: TRBV6-5
D: NA
length: 16
size: NA
J: TRBJ1-2
DNA: TGTGCCAGCAGTTACTCGAATCTAGGGGGAGACTCCGGCTACACCTTC
CDR3: CASSYSNLGGDSGYTF

V: TRBV9
D: NA
length: 13
size: NA
J: TRBJ1-2
DNA: TGTGCCAGCAGCGTTTACAGGAACTATGGCTACACCTTC
CDR3: CASSVYRNYGYTF

V: TRBV20-1
D: TRBD2
length: 13
size: NA
J: TRBJ2-5
DNA: TGCAGTGCCCGGGGACTAGTGAAAGAGACCCAGTACTTC
CDR3: CSARGLVKETQYF

V: TRBV27
D: NA
length: 11
size: NA
J: TRBJ2-5
DNA: TGTGTCAGCAGTTTCCGAGAGACCCAGTACTTC
CDR3: CVSSFRETQYF

V: TRBV15
D: NA
length: 19
size: NA
J: TRBJ1-5
DNA: TGTGCCACCAGCAGAGAATTACTCGGAAGGTCAGGAAGCAATCAGCCCCAGCATTTT
CDR3: CATSRELLGRSGSNQPQHF

V: TRBV7-2
D: NA
length: 15
size: NA
J: TRBJ1-6
DNA: TGTGCCAGCAGCGCTCCCGGCTCAGGGCATTCACCCCTCCACTTT
CDR3: CASSAPGSGHSPLHF

V: TRBV6-2/TRBV6-3
D: TRBD1
length: 20
size: NA
J: TRBJ1-5
DNA: TGTGCCAGCAGCTTGCACAGGGGGCGAATGGCGGCCGGTAGCAATCAGCCCCAGCATTTT
CDR3: CASSLHRGRMAAGSNQPQHF